A single sample gave rise to the 18 T cell receptor beta chains below, sequenced in a study of control samples from healthy donors and cancer patients. The method was immunoSEQ multiplex PCR; TCRdb's version includes in-frame clones alone and lacks a portion of them. This table holds 85,000 to 110,000 clones, roughly 91% found once. Sequencing was done on a sample of PBMCs. These receptors came from a man between 60 and 70 years old with lung cancer.

The V and J genes are TRBV4-1 and TRBJ2-2; D call uncertain. V was shortened by 3 bases and J by 5 bases, with 7 bases between the two germline ends. The CDR3 extends over 13 amino acids. Germline V gives CDR1 MGHRA, CDR2 YSYEKL. As DNA, the CDR3 is TGCGCCAGCAGCCATGCCGGGACCGGGGAGCTGTTTTTT. Translated, it gives CASSHAGTGELFF.

The chain has TRBV10-2 and TRBJ2-4, with 8 bases aligning to TRBD1. The V and J ends lost 6 bases and 12 bases, in that order; junction bases with no gene match: 10. The length of the CDR3 is 13 residues. In germline, CDR1 is WSHSY, CDR2 SAAADI. The CDR3 reads CASSPGQVVGQYF. The CDR3 bases are TGCGCCAGCAGCCCGGGACAGGTCGTGGGTCAGTACTTC.

The gene calls are TRBV24-1 and TRBJ1-5; D unclear. CDR3 length: 14 residues. The germline CDR1 and CDR2 sequences are KGHDR and SFDVKD. Trimming removed 3 bases from V and 9 bases from J, with 14 bases in between. This CDR3 is CATSDGTNPTPQHF. The CDR3 DNA sequence: TGTGCCACCAGTGATGGTACAAACCCCACGCCCCAGCATTTT.

This clone was seen a few times. The chain combines TRBV5-1 with TRBJ2-6; 11 bases map to TRBD1. Germline CDR1 reads SGHRS; CDR2 reads YFSETQ. V dropped 4 bases and J dropped 2; count of bases not matched to a gene: 2. This CDR3 comprises 16 residues. CDR3 sequence (DNA): TGCGCCAGCAGCGAGGGACAGGGGGCTGGGGCCAACGTCCTGACTTTC. It translates to CASSEGQGAGANVLTF. The variable domain in full, with the rest retrieved from reference TRBV5-1 and TRBJ2-6, is KAGVTQTPRYLIKTRGQQVTLSCSPISGHRSVSWYQQTPGQGLQFLFEYFSETQRNKGNFPGRFSGRQFSNSRSEMNVSTLELGDSALYLCASSEGQGAGANVLTFGAGSRLTVL.

The CDR3 region has the DNA TGCGCCAGCAGCCAAGTCAGAGGGGGGACCGACACAGATACGCAGTATTTT. Its translation is CASSQVRGGTDTDTQYF. This chain links TRBV4-1 with TRBJ2-3, with D perhaps being TRBD1 or TRBD2 (6 bases each). Trimming took 1 base from V and 2 from J, leaving 16 bases between them. CDR3 length equals 17 residues. Germline lookup yields CDR1 MGHRA and CDR2 YSYEKL.

This clone was observed a single time. The chain carries TRBV7-9 and TRBJ1-6; D gene unclear. The germline V and J ends were trimmed by 1 base and 8 bases, with 12 bases remaining between them. Germline-derived CDR1 and CDR2 are SEHNR and FQNEAQ (reference sequence). This CDR3 comprises 15 residues. The chain's CDR3 is CASSLVSTEYSPLHF. CDR3 sequence (DNA): TGTGCCAGCAGCTTAGTTAGTACAGAATATTCACCCCTCCACTTT.

V is TRBV7-9 and J is TRBJ2-3; D possibly corresponds to TRBD2 (7 bases). The CDR3 contains 15 residues. The germline V gene has CDR1 SEHNR and CDR2 FQNEAQ (reference sequence). V lost 3 bases and J 3 bases, leaving 13 bases between the germline ends. The CDR3 is CASSFGGALTDTQYF. DNA of the CDR3: TGTGCCAGCAGCTTTGGGGGGGCGCTTACAGATACGCAGTATTTT.

Comment on this clone: A much larger clone differs by one base, so this may be a read error. The sample holds other DNA sequences that translate to the same CDR3. The chain is built from TRBV24-1 and TRBJ2-2; D ambiguous. CDR1 and CDR2 from the germline V gene are KGHDR and SFDVKD. The CDR3 totals 14 residues. DNA of the CDR3: TGCGCCACCAGTCCCAACGCGAACACCGGGGAGCTGTTTTTT. It specifies CATSPNANTGELFF.

This chain joins TRBV2 and TRBJ1-1; TRBD1 matches 9 bases. The V segment lost 6 bases and the J segment 7 bases; nucleotides outside the gene matches: 12. The CDR3 is 15 amino acids. Germline CDR1 is SNHLY and CDR2 is FYNNEI. Written as DNA, the CDR3 is TGTGCCAGCAGGGTGGACAGGGGCGCGAGGTTTGAAGCTTTCTTT. Translation: CASRVDRGARFEAFF. The entire variable domain, with the rest obtained from reference TRBV2 and TRBJ1-1, is as follows: EPEVTQTPSHQVTQMGQEVILRCVPISNHLYFYWYRQILGQKVEFLVSFYNNEISEKSEIFDDQFSVERPDGSNFTLKIRSTKLEDSAMYFCASRVDRGARFEAFFGQGTRLTVV.

CDR3 region: CASLRTGKSTDTQYF. As DNA, the CDR3 is TGTGCCAGCCTAAGGACAGGGAAGAGCACAGATACGCAGTATTTT. The J gene is TRBJ2-3, the V gene TRBV6-6, with 8 bases matching TRBD1. Per germline, CDR1 MNHNY and CDR2 SVGAGI (reference sequence). The CDR3 runs 15 residues. Trimming cost V 8 bases and J 0 bases; bases outside gene matches: 7.

The chain combines TRBV15 with TRBJ1-6; D might be TRBD1 (6 bases). The V and J ends lost 5 bases and 7 bases respectively, with 15 bases between them. The length of the CDR3 is 15 residues. CDR1 and CDR2 from the germline V gene are LNHNV and YYDKDF (reference sequence). In nucleotides, the CDR3 is TGTGCCACCAGCGCAGGGACATCGCGGAATTCACCCCTCCACTTT. Its protein product is CATSAGTSRNSPLHF.

The J gene is TRBJ2-7, the V gene TRBV7-2; D ambiguous. In germline, CDR1 is SGHTA, CDR2 FQGNSA. This CDR3 comprises 13 residues. Between the trimmed V and J ends, which lost 2 bases and 6 bases, there was a span of 11 bases. In nucleotides, the CDR3 is TGTGCCAGCAGCTTATTCGTGAGCCCCGAGCAGTACGTC. Translated: CASSLFVSPEQYV.

The chain recombines TRBV18 with TRBJ1-2, with TRBD1 identical over 7 bases. The CDR3 spans 15 residues. Germline V lookup: CDR1 KGHSH, CDR2 LQKENI. After removal of 4 bases from V and 6 bases from J, the junction contained 11 bases not matched to a gene. CDR3 DNA sequence: TGTGCCAGCTCACAAGACAATACAGGGGTTGATGGCTACACCTTC. Its protein is CASSQDNTGVDGYTF.

The J gene is TRBJ1-4, the V gene TRBV9; D unclear. Trimming cost V 1 base and J 10 bases, with 20 bases left between them. Germline assignment: CDR1 SGDLS and CDR2 YYNGEE. CDR3 length: 16 amino acids. DNA for the CDR3: TGTGCCAGCAGCGTATGGCCCTCATCTTCAGTGGCAAAACTGTTTTTT. Its translation: CASSVWPSSSVAKLFF.

This clone was picked up a small number of times. The J gene is TRBJ2-7, the V gene TRBV7-2, with D possibly matching TRBD1 (6 bases). CDR3 length equals 15 residues. V lost 2 bases, J lost 3 bases, and 14 bases lay in between. CDR1 SGHTA and CDR2 FQGNSA come from the germline V gene. The DNA for the CDR3 is TGTGCCAGCAGCTTACGGGACACTAACCTCTACGAGCAGTACTTC. It specifies CASSLRDTNLYEQYF.

The genes are TRBV6-5 and TRBJ1-5, with D possibly being TRBD1 (5 bases). Trimming pared 9 bases from V and 4 bases from J, leaving 16 bases between. The CDR3 is made up of 14 amino acids. The V gene's germline CDR1 is MNHEY and CDR2 SVGAGI. The CDR3 loop reads CASIPQAGNQPQHF. CDR3 DNA: TGTGCCAGTATACCCCAGGCAGGGAATCAGCCCCAGCATTTT.

For this clone: The same CDR3 arises from other DNA sequences in this sample as well. The chain carries TRBV5-1 and TRBJ1-5; D not resolved. V was cut by 0 bases and J by 0 bases, with 7 bases left in between. CDR1 and CDR2 (germline): SGHRS, YFSETQ. The CDR3 runs to 15 residues. Here the CDR3 reads CASSLEGYSNQPQHF. Here the CDR3 DNA reads TGCGCCAGCAGCTTGGAAGGGTATAGCAATCAGCCCCAGCATTTT.

There are a few counts of this clone. The chain employs TRBV10-1 and TRBJ2-2; maybe TRBD2 (6 bases). The CDR3 is made up of 17 amino acids. Trimming took off 6 bases at V and 2 bases at J, with 19 bases between the two ends. Germline CDR1 is WNHNN and CDR2 is SYGVQD (reference sequence). CDR3 residues: CASSAGTGYQNTGELFF. The CDR3 DNA reads TGCGCCAGCAGCGCCGGGACTGGCTACCAAAACACCGGGGAGCTGTTTTTT.